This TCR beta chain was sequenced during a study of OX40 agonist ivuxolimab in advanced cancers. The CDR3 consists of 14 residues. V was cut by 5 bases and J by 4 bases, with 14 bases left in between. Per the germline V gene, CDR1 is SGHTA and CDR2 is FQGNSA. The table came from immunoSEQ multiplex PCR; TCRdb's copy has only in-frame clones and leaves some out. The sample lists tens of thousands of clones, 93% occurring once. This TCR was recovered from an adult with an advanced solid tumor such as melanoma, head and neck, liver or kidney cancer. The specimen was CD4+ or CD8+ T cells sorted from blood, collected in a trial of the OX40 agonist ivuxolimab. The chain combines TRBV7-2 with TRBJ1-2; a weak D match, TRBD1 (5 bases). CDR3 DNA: TGTGCCAGCAGCCAAGGGGACGGGACCTATGGCTACACCTTC. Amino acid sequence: CASSQGDGTYGYTF. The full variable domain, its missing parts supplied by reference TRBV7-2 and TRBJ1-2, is GAGVSQSPSNKVTEKGKDVELRCDPISGHTALYWYRQSLGQGLEFLIYFQGNSAPDKSGLPSDRFSAERTGGSVSTLTIQRTQQEDSAVYLCASSQGDGTYGYTFGSGTRLTVV.